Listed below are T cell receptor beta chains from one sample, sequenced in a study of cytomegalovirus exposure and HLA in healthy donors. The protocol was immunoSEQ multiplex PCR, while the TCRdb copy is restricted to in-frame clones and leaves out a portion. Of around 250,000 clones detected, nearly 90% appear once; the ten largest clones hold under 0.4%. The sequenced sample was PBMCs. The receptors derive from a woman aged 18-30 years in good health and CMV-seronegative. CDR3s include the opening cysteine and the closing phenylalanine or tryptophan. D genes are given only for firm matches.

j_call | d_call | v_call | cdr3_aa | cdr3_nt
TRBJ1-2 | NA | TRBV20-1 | CSGGGNYGYTF | TGCAGTGGCGGCGGTAACTATGGCTACACCTTC
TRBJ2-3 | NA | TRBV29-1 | CSVESLDGRTDTQYF | TGCAGCGTTGAAAGTCTAGATGGCCGCACAGATACGCAGTATTTT
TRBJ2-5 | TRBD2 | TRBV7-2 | CASSASPGGETQYF | TGTGCCAGCAGCGCCTCCCCGGGGGGAGAGACCCAGTACTTC
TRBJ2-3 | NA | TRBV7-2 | CASSHTPTDTQYF | TGTGCCAGCAGCCACACCCCCACAGATACGCAGTATTTT
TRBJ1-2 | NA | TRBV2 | CASTGDAYGYTF | TGTGCCAGCACGGGGGACGCCTATGGCTACACCTTC
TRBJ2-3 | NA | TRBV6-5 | CASSYSPPDTDTQYF | TGTGCCAGCAGTTACTCCCCCCCTGACACGGATACGCAGTATTTT
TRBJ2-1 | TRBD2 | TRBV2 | CASRGTSGVINEQFF | TGTGCCAGCAGGGGGACTAGCGGGGTAATCAATGAGCAGTTCTTC
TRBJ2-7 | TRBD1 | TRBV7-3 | CASSLSGTAVDEQYF | TGTGCCAGCAGCTTATCCGGGACAGCGGTAGACGAGCAGTACTTC
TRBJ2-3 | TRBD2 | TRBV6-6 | CASSYSRTSGGDTQYF | TGTGCCAGCAGTTACTCGAGAACTAGCGGGGGAGATACGCAGTATTTT
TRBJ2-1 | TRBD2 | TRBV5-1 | CASSFLSGDLYNEQFF | TGCGCCAGCAGCTTCCTTAGCGGGGATTTATACAATGAGCAGTTCTTC
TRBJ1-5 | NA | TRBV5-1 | CASSLESGHQPQHF | TGCGCCAGCAGCTTGGAGTCAGGCCATCAGCCCCAGCATTTT
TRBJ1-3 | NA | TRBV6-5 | CASSYSMVSQSTIYF | TGTGCCAGCAGTTACTCGATGGTCAGTCAGTCCACCATATATTTT
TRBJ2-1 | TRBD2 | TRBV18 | CASSTSWGTNINEQFF | TGTGCCAGCTCAACGTCCTGGGGGACTAACATCAATGAGCAGTTCTTC
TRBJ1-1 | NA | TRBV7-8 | CASSLEGRGWTEAFF | TGTGCCAGCAGCTTAGAAGGCAGGGGTTGGACTGAAGCTTTCTTT
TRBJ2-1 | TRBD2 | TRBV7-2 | CASRKPSGGAYNEQFF | TGTGCCAGCAGGAAACCTAGCGGGGGGGCTTACAATGAGCAGTTCTTC
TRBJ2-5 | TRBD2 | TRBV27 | CASSGLAGYETQYF | TGTGCCAGCAGTGGACTAGCGGGGTATGAGACCCAGTACTTC